The clone carrying this T cell receptor (beta chain) was detected ten times or more. Its antigen is still unknown. Next came a second PCR, run for about 7 to 12 cycles, which used a sample-barcoded 5' primer along with a J-beta primer mix. TCRdb itself ran the 5' RACE reads through MiXCR, one entry per CDR3 protein. The sample lists about 1.7 million distinct CDR3 sequences, 28% occurring once. The sample originates from a study of blood T cells in healthy people across ages. The study's findings and limits: The unsorted PBMCs prevented any conclusive comparison of naive versus antigen-experienced cells. The study found more naive CD4+ cells and higher diversity in long-lived than aged donors. A strong correlation was found between TCR beta diversity and the percentage of naive T cells. Measured against age, TCR beta diversity per million T cells decreased in a roughly linear manner.

Germline loops: CDR1 LGHNA, CDR2 YSLEER. This CDR3 has 15 residues. The V segment lost 1 base and the J segment 4 bases; nucleotides outside the gene matches: 3. The source material was blood. This rearrangement joins TRBV4-3 to TRBJ2-1; 8 bases fit TRBD2. The origin of this receptor is a woman aged 25 to 39 in good health. The DNA for the CDR3 is TGCGCCAGCAGCCAAGTGAGCGGGGGTTACAATGAGCAGTTCTTC. This gives the protein CASSQVSGGYNEQFF.